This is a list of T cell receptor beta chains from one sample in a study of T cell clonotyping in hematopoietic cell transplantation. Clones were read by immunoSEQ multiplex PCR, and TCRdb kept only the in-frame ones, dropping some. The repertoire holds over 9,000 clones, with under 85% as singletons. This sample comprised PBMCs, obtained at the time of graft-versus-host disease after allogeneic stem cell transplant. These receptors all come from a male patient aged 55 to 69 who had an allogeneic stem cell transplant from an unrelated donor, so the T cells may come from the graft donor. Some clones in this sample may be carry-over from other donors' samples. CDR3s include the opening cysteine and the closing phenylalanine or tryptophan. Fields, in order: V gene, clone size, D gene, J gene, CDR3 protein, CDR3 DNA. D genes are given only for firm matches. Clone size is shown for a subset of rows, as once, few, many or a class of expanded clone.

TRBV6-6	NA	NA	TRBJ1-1	CASSLRNTEAFF	TGTGCCAGCAGTTTAAGGAACACTGAAGCTTTCTTT
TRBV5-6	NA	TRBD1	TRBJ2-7	CASSESGQGLYEQYF	TGTGCCAGCAGCGAGTCCGGACAGGGTTTATACGAGCAGTACTTC
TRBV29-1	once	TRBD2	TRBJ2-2	CSVATRGGWVGELFF	TGCAGCGTTGCGACGCGGGGGGGCTGGGTCGGGGAGCTGTTTTTT
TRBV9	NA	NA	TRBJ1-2	CASSEGEPLFGYTF	TGTGCCAGCAGCGAGGGGGAGCCCCTGTTCGGCTACACCTTC
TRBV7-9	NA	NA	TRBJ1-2	CALGQDYGYTF	TGTGCCCTTGGGCAGGACTATGGCTACACCTTC
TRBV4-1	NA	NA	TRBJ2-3	CASSSPPAHTDTQYF	TGCGCCAGCAGCTCCCCGCCCGCGCACACAGATACGCAGTATTTT
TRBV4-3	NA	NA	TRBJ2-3	CASSQKIWGSDTDTQYF	TGCGCCAGCAGCCAAAAGATATGGGGTTCGGACACAGATACGCAGTATTTT
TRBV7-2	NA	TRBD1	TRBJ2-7	CASSPRQGPYEQYF	TGTGCCAGCAGCCCCCGACAGGGTCCCTACGAGCAGTACTTC
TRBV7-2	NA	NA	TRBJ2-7	CASSPDPGFSDEQYF	TGTGCCAGCAGCCCCGACCCGGGATTCAGCGACGAGCAGTACTTC
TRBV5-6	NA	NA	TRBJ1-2	CASSLAFRPYGYTF	TGTGCCAGCAGCTTGGCTTTCCGGCCCTATGGCTACACCTTC
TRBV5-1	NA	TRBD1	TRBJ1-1	CASSLATGGTEAFF	TGCGCCAGCAGCTTGGCCACAGGGGGCACTGAAGCTTTCTTT
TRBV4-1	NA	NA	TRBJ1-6	CASSLGGGGFSPLHF	TGCGCCAGCAGCCTCGGGGGAGGAGGTTTTTCACCCCTCCACTTT